Below are 21 T cell receptor beta chains sequenced from a single sample in a study of cytomegalovirus exposure and HLA in healthy donors. PCR primers comprised 60 Vbeta and 13 Jbeta primers. Only in-frame clones appear in the TCRdb table, and some are missing; sequencing was by immunoSEQ multiplex PCR. This sample has over 150,000 clones, with around 77% found just once. Sequencing used PBMCs. All receptors come from a woman aged 25 to 39 in good health and CMV-seronegative.

The chain employs TRBV2 and TRBJ1-5, with D tentatively TRBD1 (5 bases). Germline lookup yields CDR1 SNHLY and CDR2 FYNNEI. V was trimmed by 4 bases and J by 5 bases, leaving 12 bases between them. This CDR3 region has 14 residues. The CDR3 is CASSVNRGDQPQHF. As DNA, the CDR3 is TGTGCCAGCAGTGTGAATAGGGGTGATCAGCCCCAGCATTTT.

The J gene is TRBJ2-5, the V gene TRBV7-9; D unclear. CDR3 length: 16 amino acids. CDR1 is SEHNR, CDR2 FQNEAQ, per germline (reference sequence). Trimming left V 2 bases short and J 1 base short, with 14 bases between. The CDR3: CASSLMNLLVQETQYF. The CDR3, as DNA: TGTGCCAGCAGCTTAATGAACCTACTCGTCCAAGAGACCCAGTACTTC.

The chain links TRBV7-7 to TRBJ2-1, with 9 bases that match TRBD2. V trimming: 5 bases; J trimming: 8 bases; junction bases outside the gene matches: 7. This CDR3 region has 14 residues. CDR1 is SSHAT and CDR2 is FNYEAQ in the germline V gene (reference sequence). CDR3 amino acids: CASSPSGRRDEQFF. DNA of the CDR3: TGTGCCAGCAGCCCAAGCGGGAGGCGGGATGAGCAGTTCTTC.

This chain uses TRBV15 with TRBJ2-7, with D perhaps TRBD2 (6 bases). V dropped 2 bases and J dropped 5 bases, with 22 bases sitting between them. Germline CDR1 and CDR2: LNHNV and YYDKDF (reference sequence). The CDR3 totals 17 residues. CDR3 coding DNA: TGTGCCACCAGCAGAACCTCTCCCACGGGGGACCCCGACGAGCAGTACTTC. Its translation: CATSRTSPTGDPDEQYF.

This clone was seen once. The chain employs TRBV29-1 and TRBJ2-5; 13 positions agree with TRBD2. V gave up 3 bases and J gave up 4 bases; unmatched junction bases: 5. Germline V gene lookup returns CDR1 SQVTM and CDR2 ANQGSEA. This CDR3 is built from 15 residues. This chain's CDR3 is CSVEGLAGPLETQYF. The DNA for the CDR3 is TGCAGCGTTGAGGGACTAGCGGGACCCCTAGAGACCCAGTACTTC.

V usage is TRBV25-1 and J usage is TRBJ1-5; no clear D. CDR1 is MGHDK, CDR2 SYGVNS, per germline. V was cut by 3 bases and J by 4 bases, with 10 bases left in between. The CDR3 totals 14 residues. CDR3 loop: CASSESGPNQPQHF. For the CDR3, the DNA is TGTGCCAGCAGTGAGTCAGGTCCAAATCAGCCCCAGCATTTT.

The chain employs TRBV4-2 and TRBJ1-2; the match to TRBD1 covers 8 bases. CDR1 and CDR2 (germline): LGHNA, YNFKEQ. V was clipped by 0 bases and J by 2 bases; unmatched bases: 2. This CDR3 contains 15 residues. In DNA, the CDR3 is TGTGCCAGCAGCCAAGAGTCAGGGGGCAACTATGGCTACACCTTC. Residues: CASSQESGGNYGYTF.

The J gene is TRBJ1-2, the V gene TRBV6-5; unclear D gene. This CDR3 is 15 amino acids long. Trimming removed 5 bases from V and 8 bases from J, with 21 bases in between. CDR1 and CDR2 from the germline V gene are MNHEY and SVGAGI. Written as DNA, the CDR3 is TGTGCCAGCAGTAGGCCCGGGAATCGGCTTCAAGGCTACACCTTC. It codes for CASSRPGNRLQGYTF.

The gene calls are TRBV6-5 and TRBJ1-2; D call uncertain. The CDR3 length is 13 residues. The V end lost 5 bases, the J end lost 5 bases, and 12 bases lay between the germline ends. Per germline, CDR1 MNHEY and CDR2 SVGAGI. The CDR3 nucleotides are TGTGCCAGCAGTGAAACTGGGGAGTATGGCTACACCTTC. It yields the protein CASSETGEYGYTF.

This clone was found once. The genes are TRBV28 and TRBJ1-2; 9 positions agree with TRBD1. This CDR3 contains 17 residues. CDR1 is MDHEN and CDR2 is SYDVKM in the germline V gene. With 4 bases clipped from V and 0 bases from J, the junction kept 9 bases outside the gene matches. As DNA, the CDR3 is TGTGCCAGCAGTTCGTACCAACAGGGGGCACCTAACTATGGCTACACCTTC. This translates into CASSSYQQGAPNYGYTF.

The chain has TRBV18 and TRBJ2-2; a weak D match, TRBD1 (5 bases). This CDR3 has 16 residues. V dropped 3 bases and J dropped 5 bases, with 16 bases sitting between them. Germline CDR1 and CDR2: KGHSH and LQKENI. The chain's CDR3 is CASSPASRVGTGELFF. For the CDR3, the DNA is TGTGCCAGCTCACCCGCCAGCAGGGTGGGTACCGGGGAGCTGTTTTTT. Looking up the rest from reference TRBV18 and TRBJ2-2 gives the full variable domain: NAGVMQNPRHLVRRRGQEARLRCSPMKGHSHVYWYRQLPEEGLKFMVYLQKENIIDESGMPKERFSAEFPKEGPSILRIQQVVRGDSAAYFCASSPASRVGTGELFFGEGSRLTVL.

V gene TRBV6-1 combines with J gene TRBJ1-1; D not resolved. The CDR3 covers 14 residues. V was shortened by 6 bases and J by 5 bases, with 16 bases between the two germline ends. Germline V gives CDR1 MNHNS, CDR2 SASEGT. CDR3 bases: TGTGCCAGCAGCCACCAAAAATGGAGGACTGAAGCTTTCTTT. Amino acid sequence: CASSHQKWRTEAFF.

J is TRBJ1-2 and V is TRBV5-4; 7 bases map to TRBD1. The V and J ends lost 0 bases and 8 bases, in that order; junction bases with no gene match: 7. CDR1 and CDR2 (germline): SGHNT, YYREEE (reference sequence). The CDR3 consists of 14 residues. CDR3 nucleotides: TGTGCCAGCAGCTTGGGACAGGGAATGGAGGGCTACACCTTC. It is translated as CASSLGQGMEGYTF.

The rearrangement links TRBV29-1 to TRBJ1-5, with 7 nucleotides matching TRBD1. The CDR3 sequence is 12 residues long. The junction had 3 bases not matched to a gene; V was cut back by 5 bases and J by 5 bases. The germline V gene encodes CDR1 SQVTM and CDR2 ANQGSEA. CDR3 coding DNA: TGCAGCGTTCGACAGGGTTATCAGCCCCAGCATTTT. This translates into CSVRQGYQPQHF.

V and J are TRBV29-1 and TRBJ2-1; 8 bases fit TRBD1. V was clipped by 7 bases and J by 6 bases; unmatched bases: 11. Looked up from germline, CDR1 is SQVTM and CDR2 is ANQGSEA. The CDR3 contains 14 residues. DNA for the CDR3: TGCAGCGCAATCCGGGACAGGCTCATCAATGAGCAGTTCTTC. This encodes CSAIRDRLINEQFF.

The rearrangement uses TRBV29-1 and TRBJ1-1; 7 nucleotides agree with TRBD1. The junction had 8 bases not matched to a gene; V was cut back by 6 bases and J by 4 bases. The CDR3 runs 13 residues. CDR1 and CDR2 from the germline V gene are SQVTM and ANQGSEA. The CDR3 loop reads CSVQTGLGTEAFF. In DNA form, the CDR3 reads TGCAGCGTCCAGACAGGGCTGGGCACTGAAGCTTTCTTT.

The chain employs TRBV9 and TRBJ2-6, with TRBD1 identical over 8 bases. Germline V gives CDR1 SGDLS, CDR2 YYNGEE. The CDR3 extends over 19 amino acids. V shed 4 bases and J 3 bases; nucleotides not matched to a gene: 15. Written as DNA, the CDR3 is TGTGCCAGCAGCTCCCGGACAGGGATATCCCCCCTTGGGGCCAACGTCCTGACTTTC. It encodes CASSSRTGISPLGANVLTF.

The chain carries TRBV5-8 and TRBJ1-2, with 8 bases lining up with TRBD1. With 4 bases clipped from V and 7 bases from J, the junction kept 6 bases outside the gene matches. CDR3 length: 13 residues. Germline V CDR1 and CDR2: SGHTS, YDEGEE. DNA of the CDR3: TGTGCCAGCAGCCCAGGGACAGGCCGTGGCTACACCTTC. It translates to CASSPGTGRGYTF.

The chain combines TRBV29-1 with TRBJ2-5, with 7 positions matching TRBD1. Per the germline V gene, CDR1 is SQVTM and CDR2 is ANQGSEA. The CDR3 loop spans 17 amino acids. Unmatched junction bases numbered 13, after V lost 0 bases and J lost 3 bases. The DNA of the CDR3 is TGCAGCGTTGAAGATGAAGTCGATAGGACAGGAGAAGAGACCCAGTACTTC. This encodes CSVEDEVDRTGEETQYF.

About this clone: Lacking the conserved final phenylalanine or tryptophan, this CDR3 likely reflects a read error. The rearrangement uses TRBV6-5 and TRBJ1-1; D might be TRBD1 (6 bases). Germline V gene sequence: CDR1 MNHEY, CDR2 SVGAGI. Trimming shortened V by 2 bases and J by 11 bases, and 15 bases separated the two germline ends. The CDR3 is 13 residues long. CDR3 bases: TGTGCCAGCAGTTACCTCCCGGGGGGCACGGCTTTCCTT. Translated, it gives CASSYLPGGTAFL.

The genes are TRBV30 and TRBJ1-1; D perhaps matches TRBD1 (5 bases). In germline, CDR1 is GTSNPN, CDR2 SVGIG (reference sequence). Trimming stripped 3 bases from V and 4 bases from J, with 9 bases between. The CDR3 consists of 12 residues. CDR3 loop: CAWRRTITEAFF. The CDR3, as DNA: TGTGCCTGGAGAAGGACAATCACTGAAGCTTTCTTT.